Sequencing of this T cell receptor (beta chain) was carried out in a study of PD-1 blockade in classical Hodgkin lymphoma. Measured with immunoSEQ multiplex PCR; TCRdb has only the in-frame clones, and not every one. The data show 26,000 or so clones, about 72% seen once. Germline V gene sequence: CDR1 SGHAT, CDR2 FQNNGV. The V end lost 4 bases, the J end lost 6 bases, and 17 bases lay between the germline ends. CDR3 length equals 15 residues. This clone has a single count. Time point in this sample: cycle 4 day 1 (C4D1), after more than five weeks of nivolumab. Every patient experienced relapse after autologous stem cell transplantation, and brentuximab vedotin exposure varied.

The chain combines TRBV11-2 with TRBJ2-3, with D uncertain. This specimen consisted of peripheral blood mononuclear cells (PBMCs), obtained before the fourth cycle of nivolumab. The TCR comes from a human donor with classical Hodgkin lymphoma. The CDR3 protein is CASSWGPLEADTQYF. In DNA, the CDR3 is TGTGCCAGCAGCTGGGGTCCCCTCGAAGCGGATACGCAGTATTTT. Based on the CDR3 plus reference TRBV11-2 and TRBJ2-3, the full variable domain is EAGVAQSPRYKIIEKRQSVAFWCNPISGHATLYWYQQILGQGPKLLIQFQNNGVVDDSQLPKDRFSAERLKGVDSTLKIQPAKLEDSAVYLCASSWGPLEADTQYFGPGTRLTVL.